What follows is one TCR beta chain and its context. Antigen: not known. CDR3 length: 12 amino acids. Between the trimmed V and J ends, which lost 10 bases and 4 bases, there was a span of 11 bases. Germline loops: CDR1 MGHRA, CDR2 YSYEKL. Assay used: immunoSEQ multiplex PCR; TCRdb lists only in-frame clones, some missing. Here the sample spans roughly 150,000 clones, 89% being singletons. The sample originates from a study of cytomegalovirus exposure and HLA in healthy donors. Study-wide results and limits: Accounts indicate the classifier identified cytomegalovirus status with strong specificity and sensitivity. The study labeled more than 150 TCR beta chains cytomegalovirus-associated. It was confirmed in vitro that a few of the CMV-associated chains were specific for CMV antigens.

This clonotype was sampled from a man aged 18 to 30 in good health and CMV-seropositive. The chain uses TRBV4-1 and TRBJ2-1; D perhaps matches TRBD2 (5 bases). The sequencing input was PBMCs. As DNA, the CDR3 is TGCGCCAACTACGGGGAATACAATGAGCAGTTCTTC. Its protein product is CANYGEYNEQFF.